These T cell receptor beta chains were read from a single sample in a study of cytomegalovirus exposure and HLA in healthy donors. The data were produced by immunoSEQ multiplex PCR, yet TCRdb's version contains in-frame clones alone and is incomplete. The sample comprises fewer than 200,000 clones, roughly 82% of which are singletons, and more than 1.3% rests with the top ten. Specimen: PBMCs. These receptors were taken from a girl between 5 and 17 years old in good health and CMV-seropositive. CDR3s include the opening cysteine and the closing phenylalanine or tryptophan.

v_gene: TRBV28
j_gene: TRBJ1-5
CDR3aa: CASRRTGGGQPQHF

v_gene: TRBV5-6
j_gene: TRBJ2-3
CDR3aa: CASSWGTGNTDTQYF

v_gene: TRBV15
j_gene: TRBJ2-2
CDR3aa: CATSRDRGHPGELFF

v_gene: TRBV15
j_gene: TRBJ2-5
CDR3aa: CATSRDPEETQYF

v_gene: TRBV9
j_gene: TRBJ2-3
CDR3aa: CASSVVSRGGTDTQYF

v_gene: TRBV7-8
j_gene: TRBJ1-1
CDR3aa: CASSSGGQAFF

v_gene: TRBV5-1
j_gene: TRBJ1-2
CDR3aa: CASSLEGGANYGYTF

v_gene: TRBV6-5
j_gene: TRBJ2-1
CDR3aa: CASGGGDYNYNEQFF

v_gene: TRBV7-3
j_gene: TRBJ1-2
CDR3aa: CASSPRPPSGGIHGYTF

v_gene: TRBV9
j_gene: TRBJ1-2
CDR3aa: CASTLEPGTGDGYGYTF

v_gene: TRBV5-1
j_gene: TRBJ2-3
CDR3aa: CASRVGGNPATDTQYF

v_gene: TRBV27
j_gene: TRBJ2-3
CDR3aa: CASSLGSTGTSQYF

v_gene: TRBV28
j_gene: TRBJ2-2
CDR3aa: CASSFQGDTGELFF

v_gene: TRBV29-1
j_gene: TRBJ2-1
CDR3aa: CSARDSYNEQFF

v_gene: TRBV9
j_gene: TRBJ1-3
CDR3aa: CASSQDRPRSGNTIYF

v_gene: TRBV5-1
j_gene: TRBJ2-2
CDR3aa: CASSLGTGRWELFF

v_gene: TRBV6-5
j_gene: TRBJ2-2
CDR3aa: CASSYSPGTGELFF

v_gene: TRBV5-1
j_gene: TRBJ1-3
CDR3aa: CASSRGQGNSGNTIYF

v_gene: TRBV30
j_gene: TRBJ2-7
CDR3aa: CAWSVGSGTGYEQYF

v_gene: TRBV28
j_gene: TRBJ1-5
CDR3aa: CASREGPNQPQHF

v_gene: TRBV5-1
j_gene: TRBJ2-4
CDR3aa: CASSLELAGNIQYF

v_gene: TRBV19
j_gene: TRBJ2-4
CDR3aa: CASSHRDSLAKNIQYF

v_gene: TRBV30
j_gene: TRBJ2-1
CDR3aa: CAWILFGSSNEQFF

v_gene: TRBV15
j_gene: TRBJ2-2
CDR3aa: CATSRDPRRGDSWDTGELFF

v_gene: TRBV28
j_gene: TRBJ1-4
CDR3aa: CASSPQTGYEKLFF

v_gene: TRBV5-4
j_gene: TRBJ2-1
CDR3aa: CASTRRGQSYNEQFF

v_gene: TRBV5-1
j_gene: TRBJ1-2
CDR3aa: CASSLEENYGYTF

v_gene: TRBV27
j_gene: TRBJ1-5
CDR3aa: CASSLRGTQPQHF

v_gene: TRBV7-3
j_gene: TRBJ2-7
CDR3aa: CASSKDGTSGAYEQYF

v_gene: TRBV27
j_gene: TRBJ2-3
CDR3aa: CASSVVGGGPDTQYF

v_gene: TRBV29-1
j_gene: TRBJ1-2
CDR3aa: CSVGGQGAVGYTF

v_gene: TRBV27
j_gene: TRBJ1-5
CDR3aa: CASSSQPAGNQPQHF

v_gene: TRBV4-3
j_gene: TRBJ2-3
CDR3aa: CASTMGAGGDPTDTQYF

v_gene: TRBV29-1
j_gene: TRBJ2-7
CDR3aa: CSVDGPPNEQYF

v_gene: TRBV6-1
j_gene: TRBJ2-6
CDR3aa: CASAAETSGANVLTF

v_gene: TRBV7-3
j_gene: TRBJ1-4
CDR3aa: CASATGKGEKLFF

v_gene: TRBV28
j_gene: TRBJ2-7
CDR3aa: CASSQPGLAYDLYEQYF

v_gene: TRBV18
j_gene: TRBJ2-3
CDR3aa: CASSPRASGRATADTQYF

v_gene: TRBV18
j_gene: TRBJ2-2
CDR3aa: CASSPINTNTGELFF

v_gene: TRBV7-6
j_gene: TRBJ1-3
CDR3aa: CASSPTRGRAGNTIYF